This TCR beta chain was sequenced for a study of cytomegalovirus exposure and HLA in healthy donors. A multiplex PCR was run with 60 Vbeta primers and 13 Jbeta primers. Clones were sequenced by immunoSEQ multiplex PCR, and TCRdb holds only the in-frame ones, with some missing. In the table there are more than 110,000 clones, about 85% of which are singletons. This CDR3 region has 15 residues. The ends were cut back, 1 base at V and 0 bases at J, with 8 bases in the middle. CDR1 and CDR2 (germline): SGHTA, FQGNSA. Only a few counts were recorded for this clone. Sequenced input: PBMCs. This TCR was recovered from a female donor in good health and CMV-seronegative. The V gene is TRBV7-2, the J gene TRBJ2-3, with D tentatively TRBD2 (6 bases). The CDR3 loop is CASSLERVSTDTQYF. The DNA of the CDR3 is TGTGCCAGCAGCTTAGAGCGGGTTAGCACAGATACGCAGTATTTT.